These 17 T cell receptor beta chains originate from one sample sequenced in a study of identical twins. TCRdb reanalysed the 5' RACE reads using MiXCR and keeps one entry per CDR3 protein. The sample has some 200,000 distinct CDR3 sequences, 7.5% seen once. These records were also assigned to another study, of yellow fever vaccine responses in identical twins.

Sequenced: memory (CD45RO+) T cells sorted from blood. These receptors originate from a woman under 30 in good health.

This clonotype was recorded many times. The chain links TRBV7-9 to TRBJ2-1; the D is unclear. Germline CDR1 and CDR2: SEHNR and FQNEAQ (reference sequence). CDR3 length: 14 amino acids. V was shortened by 5 bases and J by 5 bases, with 13 bases between the two germline ends. Here the CDR3 DNA reads TGTGCCAGCAGCGAGATGGACGGTAACAATGAGCAGTTCTTC. It translates to CASSEMDGNNEQFF.

This clonotype was detected only a few times. V usage is TRBV27 and J usage is TRBJ2-2; 8 positions agree with TRBD1. In germline, CDR1 is MNHEY, CDR2 SMNVEV (reference sequence). CDR3 length: 17 amino acids. The V gene end was trimmed by 4 bases and the J gene end by 1 base; junction bases not matched to a gene: 8. The CDR3 nucleotides read TGTGCCAGCAGTTCCTATGGACAGGGCCTGAACACCGGGGAGCTGTTTTTT. It yields the protein CASSSYGQGLNTGELFF.

This clonotype has more than one count but fewer than ten. The rearrangement links TRBV18 to TRBJ2-3; D call uncertain. The germline CDR1 and CDR2 sequences are KGHSH and LQKENI. V was pared by 3 bases and J by 4 bases, with 5 bases between. This CDR3 is built from 12 residues. The CDR3 region has the DNA TGTGCCAGCTCACCCTCTTCAGATACGCAGTATTTT. Amino acids: CASSPSSDTQYF.

Many counts were recorded for this clonotype. The V and J genes are TRBV7-2 and TRBJ2-1, with 9 bases fitting TRBD1. Germline V gene data show CDR1 as SGHTA and CDR2 as FQGNSA. This CDR3 spans 14 amino acids. V was pared by 1 base and J by 9 bases, with 4 bases of the junction left unmatched. The CDR3: CASSLDRGLVEQFF. CDR3 coding DNA: TGTGCCAGCAGCTTAGACAGGGGGCTGGTTGAGCAGTTCTTC.

This clonotype has ten or more counts. Written as DNA, the CDR3 is TGTGCCAGCACCGGACAGGGGGAAGGTGAGGGCAATCAGCCCCAGCATTTT. Protein sequence: CASTGQGEGEGNQPQHF. The chain joins TRBV11-2 to TRBJ1-5, with TRBD1 matching over 10 bases. V lost 7 bases, J lost 2 bases, and 11 bases stayed unmatched. The CDR3 runs to 17 residues. Germline-derived CDR1 and CDR2 are SGHAT and FQNNGV.

This clonotype was seen repeatedly, ten times or more. The chain uses TRBV20-1 and TRBJ1-5; the D gene is possibly TRBD1 (5 bases). There are 16 residues in the CDR3. V was trimmed by 0 bases and J by 3 bases, leaving 15 bases between them. Germline V gene lookup returns CDR1 DFQATT and CDR2 SNEGSKA (reference sequence). The CDR3 coding sequence is TGCAGTGCTAGAGATCTGGGACGGGGAGACAATCAGCCCCAGCATTTT. This sequence encodes CSARDLGRGDNQPQHF.

Only a few counts were recorded for this clonotype. This chain uses TRBV20-1 with TRBJ2-7, with TRBD2 as a possible D gene (6 bases). Germline V lookup: CDR1 DFQATT, CDR2 SNEGSKA (reference sequence). This CDR3 has 14 residues. Trimming shortened V by 6 bases and J by 5 bases, and 20 bases separated the two germline ends. As DNA, the CDR3 is TGCAGTGCCCTTAAGTCGGGAGTTAGCGACGAGCAGTACTTC. It translates to CSALKSGVSDEQYF.

The chain has TRBV9 and TRBJ2-5; the match to TRBD2 covers 9 bases. Germline loops: CDR1 SGDLS, CDR2 YYNGEE. V lost 2 bases, J lost 4 bases, and 6 bases stayed unmatched. The CDR3 has 15 residues. The CDR3 nucleotides are TGTGCCAGCAGCGTTGCGGGGGGGCCGCTAGAGACCCAGTACTTC. This encodes CASSVAGGPLETQYF.

This clonotype was found many times. The chain uses TRBV7-9 and TRBJ2-1, with a tentative D call TRBD2 (6 bases). CDR1 is SEHNR, CDR2 FQNEAQ, per germline (reference sequence). Trimming shortened V by 5 bases and J by 8 bases, and 13 bases separated the two germline ends. The CDR3 covers 13 residues. CDR3 residues: CASSPGEHHEQFF. DNA for the CDR3: TGTGCCAGCAGCCCGGGGGAGCACCATGAGCAGTTCTTC.

This rearrangement joins TRBV3-1 to TRBJ2-3; a possible D gene is TRBD1 (6 bases). Germline V gene data show CDR1 as LGHDT and CDR2 as YNNKEL (reference sequence). With 4 bases removed from V and 2 bases from J, the gap between germline ends came to 13 bases. The CDR3 spans 15 residues. CDR3 DNA sequence: TGTGCCAGCAGCCCCGGACAGAGGCTCACAGATACGCAGTATTTT. Translation: CASSPGQRLTDTQYF.

This clonotype came up many times. This chain uses TRBV20-1 with TRBJ2-7; either TRBD1 or TRBD2 may fit D (7 bases each). With 3 bases removed from V and 3 bases from J, the gap between germline ends came to 21 bases. Germline V lookup: CDR1 DFQATT, CDR2 SNEGSKA (reference sequence). The CDR3 has 16 residues. CDR3 amino acids: CSARIPGGGSDYEQYF. CDR3 DNA: TGCAGTGCTAGGATTCCAGGGGGGGGAAGTGACTACGAGCAGTACTTC.

The chain couples TRBV12-3 or TRBV12-4 to TRBJ2-7; D gene unclear. The CDR3 totals 15 residues. Trimming removed 7 bases from V and 3 bases from J, with 19 bases in between. The CDR3 sequence: CASNASPSSNYEQYF. The CDR3 DNA follows: TGTGCCAGCAACGCCTCCCCAAGTTCCAACTACGAGCAGTACTTC.

In its sample, this clonotype was seen a few times. The chain joins TRBV7-9 to TRBJ1-4; weak D call: TRBD1 (5 bases). The V and J ends lost 1 base and 8 bases respectively, with 11 bases between them. There are 14 residues in the CDR3. Germline V gives CDR1 SEHNR, CDR2 FQNEAQ (reference sequence). The CDR3 sequence: CASSLDLGAEKLFF. The DNA for the CDR3 is TGTGCCAGCAGCTTAGATCTAGGGGCGGAAAAACTGTTTTTT.

This clonotype was observed many times. The V call is TRBV5-1, the J call TRBJ2-2; a weak D match, TRBD1 (6 bases). The CDR3 loop spans 15 amino acids. Germline lookup yields CDR1 SGHRS and CDR2 YFSETQ. Between the trimmed V and J ends, which lost 4 bases and 2 bases, there was a span of 12 bases. CDR3 nucleotide sequence: TGCGCCAGCAGCGCCCCGGGACATAACACCGGGGAGCTGTTTTTT. Its protein is CASSAPGHNTGELFF.

CDR3 residues: CASSGQSLETQYF. The CDR3, as DNA: TGTGCCAGCAGTGGCCAGTCCCTGGAGACCCAGTACTTC. The rearrangement links TRBV6-6 to TRBJ2-5; D unresolved. The CDR3 spans 13 residues. Trimming removed 5 bases from V and 5 bases from J, with 12 bases in between. Germline V gene lookup returns CDR1 MNHNY and CDR2 SVGAGI (reference sequence).

The chain links TRBV21-1 to TRBJ1-1; the table's D call, TRBD1, has no DNA check behind it. TRBV21-1 represents a pseudogene. The CDR3 is made up of 17 amino acids. The CDR3: CANSKAVGTPMNTEAFF. DNA for the CDR3: TGTGCCAACAGCAAAGCGGTTGGGACGCCGATGAACACTGAAGCTTTCTTT.

This clonotype came up a few times. The chain has TRBV15 and TRBJ2-5; the D is unclear. The ends were cut back, 6 bases at V and 4 bases at J, with 21 bases in the middle. There are 16 residues in the CDR3. Per germline, CDR1 LNHNV and CDR2 YYDKDF (reference sequence). CDR3 in DNA: TGTGCCACCAGGACTGACCACAGTCCGTGGGCAGAGACCCAGTACTTC. This translates into CATRTDHSPWAETQYF. Combining the CDR3 with reference TRBV15 and TRBJ2-5 gives the whole variable domain DAMVIQNPRYQVTQFGKPVTLSCSQTLNHNVMYWYQQKSSQAPKLLFHYYDKDFNNEADTPDNFQSRRPNTSFCFLDIRSPGLGDTAMYLCATRTDHSPWAETQYFGPGTRLLVL.